The clone carrying this T cell receptor (beta chain) has a handful of counts. The antigen is unknown. This sample was taken from a study of blood T cells in healthy people across ages. For the study at large: Using template switching, researchers captured about one barcoded beta molecule for each two T cells. Broader study findings: It was the long-lived donors that had more naive CD4+ cells and higher diversity than aged donors.

Drawing of peripheral blood yielded approximately 10 milliliters from each donor. A second PCR of about 6 to 11 cycles used a sample-barcoded 5' primer and a J-beta primer mix. Each cDNA molecule carried a tag from a template-switch adaptor that contained 12 random nucleotides. TCRdb processed the 5' RACE reads anew with MiXCR; each CDR3 protein has one entry. Of approximately 810,000 distinct CDR3 sequences in the sample, more than 25% are singletons; the top ten hold 15% to 20%. This CDR3 has 15 residues. Per the germline V gene, CDR1 is SGHTA and CDR2 is FQGNSA. The ends were cut back, 1 base at V and 4 bases at J, with 13 bases in the middle.

Material for sequencing was blood. This receptor was identified in a woman of 80 years or more in good health. The chain employs TRBV7-2 and TRBJ1-1, with a possible D match to TRBD1 (5 bases). The CDR3 nucleotides read TGTGCCAGCAGCTTAGGGGGGGGACCGATCACTGAAGCTTTCTTT. Translated, it gives CASSLGGGPITEAFF.